The TCR beta chain described here comes from a study of cytomegalovirus exposure and HLA in healthy donors. Notes on the study in general: Later, an analysis showed that TCR beta chains associated with HLA were more clonally expanded than others that were equally common. Common viral pathogens were later found to be apparently linked to several of the most significant clusters.

A note on this clone: Its antigen is as yet unknown.

Germline CDR1 and CDR2: MGHRA and YSYEKL. Trimming cost V 1 base and J 0 bases; bases outside gene matches: 9. This CDR3 contains 17 residues. With 60 Vbeta and 13 Jbeta primers, the PCR was carried out. Some clones are missing from TCRdb's copy, which holds only in-frame ones; the method was immunoSEQ multiplex PCR. The sample holds some 200,000 clones, roughly 80% seen once. Material for sequencing was PBMCs. The chain uses TRBV4-1 and TRBJ2-7; 7 nucleotides agree with TRBD1. This sequence originates from a woman under 30 in good health and CMV-seronegative. CDR3 DNA sequence: TGCGCCAGCAGCCAAGGAAAGGCAGGGGGTAGCTCCTACGAGCAGTACTTC. It codes for CASSQGKAGGSSYEQYF.